This T cell receptor (beta chain) was documented in a study of T-cell reconstitution after alpha-beta-depleted transplantation in children. The CDR3 contains 17 residues. V gave up 3 bases and J gave up 9 bases, with 27 bases separating them. CDR1 and CDR2 (germline): MNHEY, SVGAGI. This sample's TCRbeta library carried unique molecular identifier barcodes. From the PCR reads, TCRdb called clonotypes with MiXCR, one entry per CDR3 protein. The data show 70,000 to 95,000 distinct CDR3 sequences, 15% to 20% seen once. This clonotype was recorded many times. Sequencing used PBMCs, mostly from graft donor cells, obtained 360 days after TCRalphabeta/CD19-depleted stem cell transplant. This TCR was recovered from a male patient between 2 and 15 years old who had a stem cell transplant for acute lymphoblastic leukemia, so the T cells may come from the graft donor. The V call is TRBV6-5, the J call TRBJ2-7, with D possibly matching TRBD2 (6 bases). The CDR3 sequence is CASSYSLRDSSLLRQYF. The DNA for the CDR3 is TGTGCCAGCAGTTATAGCCTCCGGGACTCATCCCTACTACGGCAGTACTTC.